The rows below give T cell receptor beta chains drawn from one sample of a study of T cell responses to AZD1222 COVID-19 vaccine. Data came from immunoSEQ multiplex PCR; TCRdb stores just in-frame clones and leaves some out. The table has some 120,000 clones, 75% to 90% seen once; the top ten hold over 1.2%. Here the sequenced sample was peripheral blood, taken on day 0 of AZD1222 vaccination. These receptors all come from an adult in good health. The CDR3 runs from the conserved cysteine through the conserved F or W. The D gene is left open where the match is weak. Clone size is not always given. Where it is, it says once, few, many or a class for expanded clones.

d_gene,v_gene,j_gene,abundance,CDR3nt,CDR3aa
-,TRBV3-1/TRBV3-2,TRBJ2-5,-,TGTGCCAGCAGCCAAGTGAAAGAGACCCAGTACTTC,CASSQVKETQYF
-,TRBV9,TRBJ2-2,-,TGTGCCAGCAGCGAGGGGGGCCTGGGGGAGCTGTTTTTT,CASSEGGLGELFF
TRBD1,TRBV7-9,TRBJ1-5,-,TGTGCCAGCAGCTGGGACAGGGGCCAGCCCCAGCATTTT,CASSWDRGQPQHF
-,TRBV28,TRBJ1-5,-,TGTGCCAGCAGGCCGACGGGGTCCGGCAATCAGCCCCAGCATTTT,CASRPTGSGNQPQHF
TRBD1,TRBV28,TRBJ1-1,-,TGTGCCAGCAGTTTATTGGGGCAGGGGGCGATTTACACTGAAGCTTTCTTT,CASSLLGQGAIYTEAFF
-,TRBV10-1,TRBJ1-1,few,TGCGCCAGCAGCCTAAAGCTCCGGGGACTGGACTTGAACACTGAAGCTTTCTTT,CASSLKLRGLDLNTEAFF
-,TRBV10-1,TRBJ2-1,few,TGCGCCAGCAGTGATGGGAATGAGCAGTTCTTC,CASSDGNEQFF
-,TRBV7-6,TRBJ2-6,-,TGTGCCAGCAGCTTAGCGAGGAGGGGCCGACTCCCCCCAGGGGCCAACGTCCTGACTTTC,CASSLARRGRLPPGANVLTF
TRBD1,TRBV9,TRBJ1-1,-,TGTGCCAGCAGCATTTCCGGGACAGGGGCCACTGAAGCTTTCTTT,CASSISGTGATEAFF
-,TRBV5-1,TRBJ2-3,-,TGCGCCAGCAGCTTGATAGGGCCCGGGGGCACAGATACGCAGTATTTT,CASSLIGPGGTDTQYF
-,TRBV9,TRBJ2-1,-,TGTGCCAGCAGCGTAGTTCCGGGGACGAAGTTCTTC,CASSVVPGTKFF
TRBD1,TRBV19,TRBJ1-4,-,TGTGCCAGTAGTTCGGGCAGGGGGAACAAAAAACTGTTTTTT,CASSSGRGNKKLFF
TRBD1,TRBV13,TRBJ2-5,-,TGTGCCAGCAGCAGTAGGGACAGGGGATTGAGGAGGGAGACCCAGTACTTC,CASSSRDRGLRRETQYF
-,TRBV21-1,TRBJ1-6,-,TGTGCCAGCAGCAAAGAGGTAGGATCATACAATTCACCCCTCCACTTT,CASSKEVGSYNSPLHF
TRBD2,TRBV28,TRBJ2-3,-,TGTGCCAGCAGTTTATGGCGAGCGGGGGGGCCACCCGCCAACTCAGATACGCAGTATTTT,CASSLWRAGGPPANSDTQYF
-,TRBV7-3,TRBJ2-2,-,TGTGCCAGCAGCTTAGGTGGGGCGAACACCGGGGAGCTGTTTTTT,CASSLGGANTGELFF
-,TRBV6-5,TRBJ1-5,-,TGTGCCAGCAGTTTAAGCCCCCATCAGCCCCAGCATTTT,CASSLSPHQPQHF
-,TRBV5-1,TRBJ2-7,-,TGCGCCAGCAGCTTGGTTGCCTCTAACTCCCCCTACGAGCAGTACTTC,CASSLVASNSPYEQYF
-,TRBV7-3,TRBJ2-7,-,TGTGCCAGCAGCTTACCAGCTACCTACGAGCAGTACTTC,CASSLPATYEQYF
-,TRBV7-3,TRBJ2-7,-,TGTGCCAGCAGCTTAAATGCTGGCTACGAGCAGTACTTC,CASSLNAGYEQYF
TRBD1,TRBV10-3,TRBJ2-2,-,TGTGCCATCAGCACCGGGACAGGGGTCACCGGGGAGCTGTTTTTT,CAISTGTGVTGELFF
-,TRBV20-1,TRBJ2-7,-,TGCAGTGCTGGGAACAACGAGCAGTACTTC,CSAGNNEQYF
TRBD2,TRBV5-4,TRBJ2-7,once,TGTGCCAGCAGCTCCCAAGCTAGCGGGGGGGCGTACGAGCAGTACTTC,CASSSQASGGAYEQYF
TRBD1,TRBV19,TRBJ2-5,-,TGTGCCTCATGCCCCGCAGGGGGCTCGGAGACCCAGTACTTC,CASCPAGGSETQYF
-,TRBV10-3,TRBJ2-2,few,TGTGCCATCAGTGAAAGAAGGGGCGACACCGGGGAGCTGTTTTTT,CAISERRGDTGELFF
-,TRBV11-2,TRBJ2-3,-,TGTGCCAGCAGCTCCAGACGGGATACAGATACGCAGTATTTT,CASSSRRDTDTQYF
TRBD2,TRBV30,TRBJ2-3,once,TGTGCCTGGAAGCGGGGGCCTAACACAGATACGCAGTATTTT,CAWKRGPNTDTQYF
-,TRBV6-5,TRBJ2-3,-,TGTGCCAGCAGTTACTCGGCAGTGCCCCCCCCCTATACGCAGTATTTT,CASSYSAVPPPYTQYF
TRBD1,TRBV18,TRBJ1-3,-,TGTGCCAGCTCACTCTCCCCGACAGGGAACTCTGGAAACACCATATATTTT,CASSLSPTGNSGNTIYF
-,TRBV3-1/TRBV3-2,TRBJ2-7,-,TGTGCCAGCACCGGGGAGAACGAAAACGAGCAGTACTTC,CASTGENENEQYF
-,TRBV28,TRBJ1-1,-,TGTGCCAGCAGTTTAGGGGGCGGCACTGAAGCTTTCTTT,CASSLGGGTEAFF
TRBD1,TRBV6-1,TRBJ1-4,-,TGTGCCAGCAGCGAAGGGACAGGGGAAGGAAAACTGTTTTTT,CASSEGTGEGKLFF
-,TRBV25-1,TRBJ1-2,-,TGTGCCAGCAGTGACAGTCTCAACTATGGCTACACCTTC,CASSDSLNYGYTF
-,TRBV6-1,TRBJ1-6,few,TGTGCCAGCAGTGAAAGGGTGGGGGCTTATAATTCACCCCTCCACTTT,CASSERVGAYNSPLHF
-,TRBV30,TRBJ1-2,-,TGTGCCTGGAGCTTCGAGGGCTATGGCTACACCTTC,CAWSFEGYGYTF
-,TRBV18,TRBJ1-1,-,TGTGCCAGCTCACCAGGGCCCCCTCAGCCGGCTTTCTTT,CASSPGPPQPAFF
-,TRBV7-2,TRBJ1-3,-,TGTGCCAGCAGCGGACGGGACGGCAGCTCTGGAAACACCATATATTTT,CASSGRDGSSGNTIYF
TRBD1,TRBV5-4,TRBJ2-6,-,TGTGCCTGCCGCCGAGACAGGGGTTCAAGGGGGGCCAACGTCCTGACTTTC,CACRRDRGSRGANVLTF
TRBD1,TRBV27,TRBJ2-7,-,TGTGCCAGCAAACTCAGTGCCGGGACAGGGCCCTACGAGCAGTACTTC,CASKLSAGTGPYEQYF
-,TRBV28,TRBJ1-5,-,TGTGCCAGCAGCGGACCCCAGAGTAGGGATCAGCCCCAGCATTTT,CASSGPQSRDQPQHF
TRBD1,TRBV4-3,TRBJ2-1,-,TGCGCCAGCAGCCCCGACAGGGGCCCTTGGGAGCAGTTCTTC,CASSPDRGPWEQFF
-,TRBV28,TRBJ1-2,-,TGTGCCAGCAGTTTATGGCGGGACTATGGCTACACCTTC,CASSLWRDYGYTF
TRBD1,TRBV4-2,TRBJ1-2,once,TGTGCCAGCAGCCAAGCTGGTACAGGGGGCTTGGGCTATGGCTACACCTTC,CASSQAGTGGLGYGYTF